The 8 T cell receptor beta chains listed next were all sequenced from one sample in a study of cytomegalovirus exposure and HLA in healthy donors. The repertoire was sequenced with immunoSEQ multiplex PCR; TCRdb's copy has only in-frame clones and lacks some. The sample yields 300,000 to 400,000 clones, around 90% seen once. Sequencing was done on a sample of PBMCs. The source is a man aged 25-45 years in good health and CMV-seronegative.

The chain carries TRBV5-1 and TRBJ2-1; TRBD1 matches 10 bases. Trimming cost V 7 bases and J 2 bases; bases outside gene matches: 6. This CDR3 has 15 amino acids. Germline lookup yields CDR1 SGHRS and CDR2 YFSETQ. The CDR3 protein is CASRGTGDTYNEQFF. CDR3 sequence (DNA): TGCGCCAGCCGCGGGACAGGGGATACCTACAATGAGCAGTTCTTC.

J is TRBJ1-6 and V is TRBV6-6; D not resolved. CDR1 is MNHNY and CDR2 is SVGAGI in the germline V gene (reference sequence). The CDR3 is 15 amino acids. Trimming stripped 5 bases from V and 10 bases from J, with 18 bases between. CDR3 region: CASSRPGQNQSPLHF. The CDR3 nucleotides read TGTGCCAGCAGTAGGCCGGGTCAGAACCAATCACCCCTCCACTTT.

A few counts support this clone. The J gene is TRBJ1-4, the V gene TRBV11-2; 9 bases line up with TRBD1. Germline V gene lookup returns CDR1 SGHAT and CDR2 FQNNGV. The V and J ends lost 3 bases and 4 bases, in that order; junction bases with no gene match: 3. The CDR3 is 15 residues long. This CDR3 reads CASSFGTGINEKLFF. The CDR3 DNA reads as TGTGCCAGCAGCTTTGGGACAGGGATTAATGAAAAACTGTTTTTT.

The V and J genes are TRBV5-1 and TRBJ1-1; 8 nucleotides align to TRBD1. This CDR3 has 16 residues. Per germline, CDR1 SGHRS and CDR2 YFSETQ. J gave up 5 bases and V 2 bases, and 11 bases lay outside the gene matches. In nucleotides, the CDR3 is TGCGCCAGCAGCTTAGTGACAGGGGCTGCGGTGACTGAAGCTTTCTTT. This translates into CASSLVTGAAVTEAFF.

The rearrangement links TRBV19 to TRBJ1-3, with D perhaps matching TRBD1 (6 bases). Germline loops: CDR1 LNHDA, CDR2 SQIVND (reference sequence). V shed 2 bases and J shed 0 bases, with 11 bases lying between them. The CDR3 consists of 16 residues. In DNA, the CDR3 is TGTGCCAGTAGTATACAACAGGGCCTCTCTGGAAACACCATATATTTT. The encoded protein is CASSIQQGLSGNTIYF.

The chain couples TRBV11-2 to TRBJ2-7; unclear D gene. The germline V and J ends were trimmed by 5 bases and 0 bases, with 11 bases remaining between them. CDR3 length: 14 residues. CDR1 is SGHAT, CDR2 FQNNGV, per germline. CDR3 sequence (DNA): TGTGCCAGCAGCCCGAGTAGGAGCTCCTACGAGCAGTACTTC. It codes for CASSPSRSSYEQYF. Full variable domain (outside the CDR3, taken from reference TRBV11-2 and TRBJ2-7): EAGVAQSPRYKIIEKRQSVAFWCNPISGHATLYWYQQILGQGPKLLIQFQNNGVVDDSQLPKDRFSAERLKGVDSTLKIQPAKLEDSAVYLCASSPSRSSYEQYFGPGTRLTVT.

This chain links TRBV2 with TRBJ2-2; D perhaps matches TRBD1 (5 bases). This CDR3 region has 14 residues. Germline CDR1 reads SNHLY; CDR2 reads FYNNEI. Between the trimmed V and J ends, which lost 6 bases and 1 base, there was a span of 9 bases. CDR3 coding DNA: TGTGCCAGCAGATACACAGGGAACACCGGGGAGCTGTTTTTT. Translation: CASRYTGNTGELFF.

The chain links TRBV7-9 to TRBJ1-6; D unclear. CDR3 length equals 13 residues. The germline V and J ends were trimmed by 5 bases and 6 bases, with 8 bases remaining between them. Germline lookup yields CDR1 SEHNR and CDR2 FQNEAQ (reference sequence). The CDR3 is CASSLGLNSPLHF. The CDR3, as DNA: TGTGCCAGCAGCCTGGGCCTTAATTCACCCCTCCACTTT.